The clone carrying this T cell receptor (beta chain) was observed many times. The data were obtained in a study of identical twins. J lost 4 bases, V lost 0 bases, and 4 bases had no gene match. CDR1 is SGHRS and CDR2 is YFSETQ in the germline V gene. The CDR3 has 15 amino acids. The authors used template switching to add a universal primer site and gave cDNA unique molecular identifiers. TCRdb independently ran MiXCR on the 5' RACE reads; one entry per CDR3 protein. The data show hundreds of thousands of distinct CDR3 sequences, 8.6% seen once. This sample also appeared in a second study, on yellow fever vaccine responses in identical twins.

The specimen sequenced was PBMCs. The clonotype originates from a woman between 18 and 30 years old in good health. This rearrangement joins TRBV5-1 to TRBJ2-1, with 7 bases lining up with TRBD1. CDR3 region: CASSLVGTEYNEQFF. The CDR3 bases are TGCGCCAGCAGCTTGGTTGGGACAGAGTACAATGAGCAGTTCTTC. The full variable domain, its missing parts supplied by reference TRBV5-1 and TRBJ2-1, is KAGVTQTPRYLIKTRGQQVTLSCSPISGHRSVSWYQQTPGQGLQFLFEYFSETQRNKGNFPGRFSGRQFSNSRSEMNVSTLELGDSALYLCASSLVGTEYNEQFFGPGTRLTVL.